A single sample gave rise to the 13 T cell receptor beta chains below, sequenced in a study of blood T cells in healthy people across ages. Together with a sample-barcoded 5' primer, a J-beta primer mix was included in a second PCR lasting roughly 6 to 12 cycles. MiXCR was run by TCRdb on the 5' RACE reads, yielding one entry per CDR3 protein. Of under 1 million distinct CDR3 sequences in the sample, under 55% were seen once. Sequenced material: blood. The receptors come from a man aged 55-75 years in good health.

In this sample, this clonotype turned up a few times. The rearrangement joins TRBV6-2 or TRBV6-3 to TRBJ2-7; TRBD1 matches at 9 bases. V shed 8 bases and J 3 bases; nucleotides not matched to a gene: 5. The CDR3 runs to 13 residues. CDR1 is MNHEY and CDR2 is SVGEGT in the germline V gene. The CDR3 here is CASHRTGDYEQYF. The CDR3 DNA reads TGTGCCAGCCACCGGACAGGGGACTACGAGCAGTACTTC.

This clonotype was seen a few times. The chain combines TRBV25-1 with TRBJ2-7; D uncertain. Germline V gene data show CDR1 as MGHDK and CDR2 as SYGVNS. This CDR3 is 12 amino acids long. Trimming cost V 5 bases and J 3 bases, with 8 bases left between them. The CDR3 here is CASSNEFYEQYF. CDR3 DNA sequence: TGTGCCAGCAGTAACGAGTTCTACGAGCAGTACTTC.

The chain carries TRBV20-1 and TRBJ1-2, with 11 bases identical to TRBD1. The CDR3 length is 14 residues. J was trimmed by 7 bases and V by 1 base; bases with no gene match: 5. Per germline, CDR1 DFQATT and CDR2 SNEGSKA (reference sequence). Here the CDR3 reads CSARGDRGISGYTF. Written as DNA, the CDR3 is TGCAGTGCTAGAGGGGACAGGGGGATTAGTGGCTACACCTTC.

This clonotype was seen a handful of times. The J gene is TRBJ2-3, the V gene TRBV5-6, with TRBD2 identical over 7 bases. CDR3 length equals 15 residues. Germline values: CDR1 SGHDT, CDR2 YYEEEE. After removal of 3 bases from V and 2 bases from J, the junction contained 6 bases not matched to a gene. The CDR3 DNA reads as TGTGCCAGCAGCTGGATAGCGGGCCCCACAGATACGCAGTATTTT. The encoded protein is CASSWIAGPTDTQYF.

This clonotype was observed a handful of times. The CDR3 is CASSSASSLSRGDEQFF. The CDR3 DNA reads as TGTGCCAGCAGTTCCGCGAGTTCCCTTTCCAGGGGGGATGAGCAGTTCTTC. J is TRBJ2-1 and V is TRBV6-2 or TRBV6-3; perhaps TRBD1 as D (7 bases). Germline V gene sequence: CDR1 MNHEY, CDR2 SVGEGT. The CDR3 contains 17 residues. With 4 bases removed from V and 8 bases from J, the gap between germline ends came to 24 bases.

This clonotype was found many times. This chain uses TRBV5-1 with TRBJ2-3; 8 bases are shared with TRBD1. The CDR3 has 16 amino acids. The V gene's germline CDR1 is SGHRS and CDR2 YFSETQ. The trim removed 4 bases at V and 3 bases at J, leaving 10 bases unmatched. CDR3 DNA: TGCGCCAGCAGCCAGGGGCCGGACAGGGTAACAGATACGCAGTATTTT. Protein sequence: CASSQGPDRVTDTQYF.

The V gene is TRBV4-3, the J gene TRBJ1-5; D remains ambiguous. Germline CDR1 reads LGHNA; CDR2 reads YSLEER. The CDR3 contains 15 residues. The V gene lost 0 bases and the J gene lost 2 bases, with 8 bases spanning the gap. In DNA form, the CDR3 reads TGCGCCAGCAGCCAAGAACCGGGAGGCAATCAGCCCCAGCATTTT. It yields the protein CASSQEPGGNQPQHF.

The chain links TRBV10-3 to TRBJ1-2; D is undetermined. CDR3 length: 16 amino acids. CDR1 is ENHRY and CDR2 is SYGVKD in the germline V gene. V lost 4 bases, J lost 4 bases, and 19 bases lay in between. The CDR3 is CAISASGSDLFYGYTF. CDR3 DNA: TGTGCCATCAGTGCTTCCGGGTCGGACTTATTCTATGGCTACACCTTC.

This chain connects TRBV7-9 to TRBJ2-1; D is unresolved. The CDR3 sequence is 14 residues long. Germline loops: CDR1 SEHNR, CDR2 FQNEAQ (reference sequence). V lost 1 base to trimming and J lost 13 bases, with 17 bases between them. As DNA, the CDR3 is TGTGCCAGCAGCTTAGTTCAGAACCAAGAGACCCAGTTCTTC. Translation: CASSLVQNQETQFF.

The chain employs TRBV7-9 and TRBJ1-1; the match to TRBD1 covers 8 bases. V shed 5 bases and J 3 bases; nucleotides not matched to a gene: 8. Per germline, CDR1 SEHNR and CDR2 FQNEAQ (reference sequence). The CDR3 covers 15 residues. The CDR3 region is CASSQGQGGDTEAFF. The CDR3 DNA reads TGTGCCAGCAGCCAAGGACAGGGAGGGGACACTGAAGCTTTCTTT.

Ten or more counts support this clonotype. The chain links TRBV4-3 to TRBJ2-5; 8 bases are shared with TRBD2. Germline loops: CDR1 LGHNA, CDR2 YSLEER. Trimming cost V 0 bases and J 1 base; bases outside gene matches: 4. CDR3 length: 16 amino acids. The CDR3 loop is CASSQDVTSGQETQYF. CDR3 nucleotides: TGCGCCAGCAGCCAAGATGTCACTAGCGGCCAAGAGACCCAGTACTTC.

DNA of the CDR3: TGTGCCAGCAGTGAATCGGGGTTCAACTACGAGCAGTACTTC. Its translation: CASSESGFNYEQYF. The V and J genes are TRBV6-1 and TRBJ2-7; a possible D gene is TRBD2 (5 bases). V shed 2 bases and J shed 3 bases, with 11 bases lying between them. The CDR3 loop spans 14 amino acids. CDR1 and CDR2 from the germline V gene are MNHNS and SASEGT.

Notes on this clonotype: A junction end diverges from the germline sequence, so it may reflect a read error. The chain is built from TRBV7-2 and TRBJ2-7; TRBD1 matches at 8 bases. Germline V gives CDR1 SGHTA, CDR2 FQGNSA. This CDR3 is built from 14 residues. The CDR3 DNA follows: TGTACCGGCAGCTTAGGCAGGGGGCCCTACGAGCAGTACTTC. It encodes CTGSLGRGPYEQYF.